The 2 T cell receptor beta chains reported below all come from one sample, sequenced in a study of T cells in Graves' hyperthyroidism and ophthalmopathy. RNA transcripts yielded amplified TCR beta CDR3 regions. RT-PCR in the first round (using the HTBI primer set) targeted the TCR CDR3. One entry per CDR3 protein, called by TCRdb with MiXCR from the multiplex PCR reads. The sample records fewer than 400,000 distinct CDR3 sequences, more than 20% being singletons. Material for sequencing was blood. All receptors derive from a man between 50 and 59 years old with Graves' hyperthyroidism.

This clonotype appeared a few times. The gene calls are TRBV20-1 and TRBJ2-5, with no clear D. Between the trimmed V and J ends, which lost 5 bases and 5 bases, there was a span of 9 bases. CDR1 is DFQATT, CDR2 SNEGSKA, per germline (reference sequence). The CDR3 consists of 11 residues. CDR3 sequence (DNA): TGCAGTGCTCCCTTACAGGAGACCCAGTACTTC. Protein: CSAPLQETQYF.

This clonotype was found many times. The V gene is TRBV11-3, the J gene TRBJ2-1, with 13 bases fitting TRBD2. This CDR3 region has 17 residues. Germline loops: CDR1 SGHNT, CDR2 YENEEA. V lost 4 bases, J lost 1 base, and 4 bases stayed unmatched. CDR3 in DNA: TGTGCCAGCAGCTGGAGGGGACTAGCGGGATCCTACAATGAGCAGTTCTTC. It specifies CASSWRGLAGSYNEQFF.